One sample yielded the 3 T cell receptor beta chains listed below, sequenced in a study of cytomegalovirus exposure and HLA in healthy donors. The PCR employed 60 Vbeta primers together with 13 Jbeta primers. Using immunoSEQ multiplex PCR, the repertoire was profiled, and TCRdb retains in-frame clones only, with some absent. This table holds 120,000 to 150,000 clones, around 10% found once. Specimen: PBMCs. Every receptor here comes from a male donor in good health and CMV-seronegative.

This clone was detected a few times. The chain combines TRBV4-2 with TRBJ2-2, with a tentative D call TRBD1 (6 bases). Per germline, CDR1 LGHNA and CDR2 YNFKEQ. This CDR3 has 16 amino acids. The V end lost 1 base, the J end lost 4 bases, and 13 bases lay between the germline ends. The CDR3 reads CASSQVRGSSTGELFF. The CDR3 region has the DNA TGTGCCAGCAGCCAAGTAAGGGGGTCGAGCACCGGGGAGCTGTTTTTT.

This clone has just a few counts. The junction does not match germline at one end; this may be a read error. The J gene is TRBJ1-1, the V gene TRBV28, with D perhaps matching TRBD1 (5 bases). The CDR3 contains 14 residues. Germline values: CDR1 MDHEN, CDR2 SYDVKM. Written as DNA, the CDR3 is TGTGCCAGCAGAAGGGGCGGGACGGGGGGGGATGCTTCCTTT. Its translation is CASRRGGTGGDASF.

This clone was counted a few times. The chain links TRBV13 to TRBJ2-7; D is undetermined. V lost 0 bases and J lost 5, with 8 bases in between. Germline CDR1 is PRHDT and CDR2 is FYEKMQ (reference sequence). The CDR3 spans 13 residues. Written as DNA, the CDR3 is TGTGCCAGCAGCTTAGGTCGAGTGAACGAGCAGTACTTC. Its protein product is CASSLGRVNEQYF.